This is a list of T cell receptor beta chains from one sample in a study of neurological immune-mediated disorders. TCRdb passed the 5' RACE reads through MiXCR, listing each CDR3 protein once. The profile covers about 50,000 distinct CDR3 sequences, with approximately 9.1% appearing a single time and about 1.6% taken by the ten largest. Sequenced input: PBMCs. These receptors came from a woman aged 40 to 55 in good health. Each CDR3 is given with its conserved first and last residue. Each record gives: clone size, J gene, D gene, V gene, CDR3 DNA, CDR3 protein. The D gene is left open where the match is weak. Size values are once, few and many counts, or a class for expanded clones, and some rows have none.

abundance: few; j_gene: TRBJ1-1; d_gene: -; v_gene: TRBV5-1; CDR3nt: TGCGCCAGCAGCTTCAAACAGGGAGGATTGGACACTGAAGCTTTCTTT; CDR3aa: CASSFKQGGLDTEAFF
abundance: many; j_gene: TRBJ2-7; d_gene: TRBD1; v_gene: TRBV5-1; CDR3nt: TGCGCCAGTTCGGGACAGGGTGTGAACGAGCAGTACTTC; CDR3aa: CASSGQGVNEQYF
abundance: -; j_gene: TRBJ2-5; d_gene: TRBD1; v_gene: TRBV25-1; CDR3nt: TGTGCCAGCAGTGACCCCCTTGGACAGGGACAAGAGACCCAGTACTTC; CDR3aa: CASSDPLGQGQETQYF
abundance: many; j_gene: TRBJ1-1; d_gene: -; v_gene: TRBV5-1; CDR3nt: TGCGCCAGCAGCTTGGCCGGGACCCCGGACACTGAAGCTTTCTTT; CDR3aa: CASSLAGTPDTEAFF
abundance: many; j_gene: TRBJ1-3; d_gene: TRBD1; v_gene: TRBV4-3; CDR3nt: TGCGCCAGCAGCCTGGCTCCGGGACAGGGGAACACCATATATTTT; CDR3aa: CASSLAPGQGNTIYF
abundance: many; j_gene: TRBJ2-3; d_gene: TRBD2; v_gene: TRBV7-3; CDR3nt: TGTGCCAGCAGCGGCCGGACTAGCGGTATCACAGATACGCAGTATTTT; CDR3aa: CASSGRTSGITDTQYF
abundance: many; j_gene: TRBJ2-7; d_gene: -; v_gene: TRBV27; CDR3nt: TGTGCCAGCAGTTTATCGGCCGGACCTGAGCAGTACTTC; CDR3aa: CASSLSAGPEQYF
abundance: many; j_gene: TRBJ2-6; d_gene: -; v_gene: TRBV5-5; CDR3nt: TGTGCCAGCAGCGCAACGGTCTCTGGGGCCAACGTCCTGACTTTC; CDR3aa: CASSATVSGANVLTF
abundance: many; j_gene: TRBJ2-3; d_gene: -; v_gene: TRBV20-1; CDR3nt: TGCAGTGCGCCAGCGTTAGCATTCGGAGATACGCAGTATTTT; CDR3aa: CSAPALAFGDTQYF
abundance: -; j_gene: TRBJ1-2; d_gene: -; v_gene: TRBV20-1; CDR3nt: TGTAGTGCCCCGGACGGCCTCCATGGCTACACCTTC; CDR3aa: CSAPDGLHGYTF
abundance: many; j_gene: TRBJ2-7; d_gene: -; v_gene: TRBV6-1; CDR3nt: TGTGCCAGCAGTGAAGCCCAGGGCGGAGTCTACGAGCAGTACTTC; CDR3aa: CASSEAQGGVYEQYF
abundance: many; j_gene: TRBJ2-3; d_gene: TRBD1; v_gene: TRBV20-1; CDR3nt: TGCAGTGCAGAAGACAGGGGTCTAGGCACAGATACGCAGTATTTT; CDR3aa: CSAEDRGLGTDTQYF
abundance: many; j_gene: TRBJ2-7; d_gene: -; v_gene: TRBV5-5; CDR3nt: TGTGCCAGCAGCTTGGACCCGGGCCGGTACTCCTACGAGCAGTACTTC; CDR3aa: CASSLDPGRYSYEQYF
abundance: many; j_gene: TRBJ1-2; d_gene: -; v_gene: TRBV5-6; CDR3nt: TGTGCCAGCAGCTTGCGGGATAGTGACTATGGCTACACCTTC; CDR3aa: CASSLRDSDYGYTF
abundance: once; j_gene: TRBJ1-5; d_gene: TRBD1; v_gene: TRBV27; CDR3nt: TGTGCCAGCAGTTCCCCACGGACAGGGACCGGGCTTAATCAGCCCCAGCATTTT; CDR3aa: CASSSPRTGTGLNQPQHF
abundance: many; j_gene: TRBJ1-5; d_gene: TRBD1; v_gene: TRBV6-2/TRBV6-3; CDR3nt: TGTGCCAGCAGTTACAATGACAGGGGTCAGCCCCAGCATTTT; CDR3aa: CASSYNDRGQPQHF
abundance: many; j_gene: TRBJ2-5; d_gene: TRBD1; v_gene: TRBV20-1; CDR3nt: TGCAGTGCTAGAGATCAGGACAGGGGAAGAGGGGAGACCCAGTACTTC; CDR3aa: CSARDQDRGRGETQYF
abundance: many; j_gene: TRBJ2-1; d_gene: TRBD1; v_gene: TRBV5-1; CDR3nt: TGCGCCAGCAGCGCCCCGGACAGGGGCTCTGACTACAATGAGCAGTTCTTC; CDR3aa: CASSAPDRGSDYNEQFF
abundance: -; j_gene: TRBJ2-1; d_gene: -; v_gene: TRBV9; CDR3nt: TGTGCCAGCAGCGGGTCCGGGACGCCTAACAATGAGCAGTTCTTC; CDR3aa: CASSGSGTPNNEQFF
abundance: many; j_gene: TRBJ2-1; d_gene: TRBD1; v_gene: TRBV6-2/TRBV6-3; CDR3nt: TGTGCCAGCAGTCTAAGGAAGACAGGGCTGGCCTACAATGAGCAGTTCTTC; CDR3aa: CASSLRKTGLAYNEQFF
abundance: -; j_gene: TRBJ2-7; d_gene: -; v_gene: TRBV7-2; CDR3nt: TGTGCCAGCAGCTCCCGCAAGGAGCAGTACTTC; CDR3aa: CASSSRKEQYF
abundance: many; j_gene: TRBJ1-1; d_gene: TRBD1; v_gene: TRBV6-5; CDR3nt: TGTGCCAGCAGTTTCCTGGACAGGGAGGAAGCTTTCTTT; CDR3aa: CASSFLDREEAFF
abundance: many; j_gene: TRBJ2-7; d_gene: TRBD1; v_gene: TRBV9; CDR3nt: TGTGCCAGCAGCGTAGGCCGGACAGGGGCCTCCTACGAGCAGTACTTC; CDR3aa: CASSVGRTGASYEQYF
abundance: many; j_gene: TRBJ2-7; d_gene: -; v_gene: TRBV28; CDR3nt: TGTGCCAGCAGTTTAGGTGGATCGAACTCCTACGAGCAGTACTTC; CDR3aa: CASSLGGSNSYEQYF
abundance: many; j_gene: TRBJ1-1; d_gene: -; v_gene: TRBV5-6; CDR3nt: TGTGCCAGCAGCGCTGGACGGTTCACTGAAGCTTTCTTT; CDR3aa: CASSAGRFTEAFF
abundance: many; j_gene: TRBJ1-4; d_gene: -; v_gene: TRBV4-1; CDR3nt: TGCGCCAGCAGCCTTCTCACCAATGAAAAACTGTTTTTT; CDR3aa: CASSLLTNEKLFF
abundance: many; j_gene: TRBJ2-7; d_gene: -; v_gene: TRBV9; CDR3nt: TGTGCCAGCAGCTACGAGCAACAGGGCTACGAGCAGTACTTC; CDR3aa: CASSYEQQGYEQYF
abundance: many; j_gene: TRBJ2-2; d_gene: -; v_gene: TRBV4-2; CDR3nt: TGTGCCAGCAGCCAAGATCTTATGACCACCGGGGAGCTGTTTTTT; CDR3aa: CASSQDLMTTGELFF
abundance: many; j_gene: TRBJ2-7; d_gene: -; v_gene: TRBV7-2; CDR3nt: TGTGCCAGCAGCTGGGGCGGGACCAATTTTGCCTACGAGCAGTACTTC; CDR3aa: CASSWGGTNFAYEQYF
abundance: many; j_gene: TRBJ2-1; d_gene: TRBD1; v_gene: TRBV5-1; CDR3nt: TGCGCCAGCAGCTTACAGGGGGCAGAGTACAATGAGCAGTTCTTC; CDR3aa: CASSLQGAEYNEQFF
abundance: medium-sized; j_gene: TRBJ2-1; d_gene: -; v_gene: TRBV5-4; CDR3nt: TGTGCCAGCAGCTTGGGCGGCAGCGAGCAGTTCTTC; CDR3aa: CASSLGGSEQFF
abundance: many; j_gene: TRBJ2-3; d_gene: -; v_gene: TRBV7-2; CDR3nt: TGTGCCAGCAGCTTAGGAGTTAGGATCACAGATACGCAGTATTTT; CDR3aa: CASSLGVRITDTQYF
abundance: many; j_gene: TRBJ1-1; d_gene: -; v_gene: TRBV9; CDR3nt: TGTGCCAGCAGCGGAGGGGGGGCTGAAGCTTTCTTT; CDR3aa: CASSGGGAEAFF
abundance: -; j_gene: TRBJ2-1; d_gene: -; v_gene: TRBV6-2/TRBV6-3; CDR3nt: TGTGCCAGCACCCCTCGAGGCATCTACAATGAGCAGTTCTTC; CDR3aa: CASTPRGIYNEQFF
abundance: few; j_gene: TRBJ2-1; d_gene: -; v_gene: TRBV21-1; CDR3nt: TGTGCCTCCCCGGGGTCGGGGGGCGTGGATGAGCAGTTCTTC; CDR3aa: CASPGSGGVDEQFF
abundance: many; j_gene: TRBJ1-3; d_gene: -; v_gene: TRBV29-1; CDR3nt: TGCAGCGTTGAAAGTGACTCTGGAAACACCATATATTTT; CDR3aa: CSVESDSGNTIYF
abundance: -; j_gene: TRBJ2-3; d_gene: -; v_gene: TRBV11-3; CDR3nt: TGTGCCAGCAGCTTTAGCGGTTCGGGCGTGGATACGCAGTATTTT; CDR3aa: CASSFSGSGVDTQYF
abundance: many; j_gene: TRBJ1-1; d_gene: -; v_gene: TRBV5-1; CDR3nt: TGCGCCAGCAGCTTAGGGGGGAACACTGAAGCTTTCTTT; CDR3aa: CASSLGGNTEAFF
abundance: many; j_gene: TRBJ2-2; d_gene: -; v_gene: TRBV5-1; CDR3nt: TGCGCCAGCAGCGGGGGGACGTCGAACACCGGGGAGCTGTTTTTT; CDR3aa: CASSGGTSNTGELFF
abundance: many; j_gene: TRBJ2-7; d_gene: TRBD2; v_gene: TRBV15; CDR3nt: TGTGCCACCAGCAGAGCTAGCGGGGGCACCTACGAGCAGTACTTC; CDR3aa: CATSRASGGTYEQYF
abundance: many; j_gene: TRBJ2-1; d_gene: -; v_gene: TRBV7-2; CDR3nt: TGTGCCAGCAGCCGACAGGCCGACTCCTACAATGAGCAGTTCTTC; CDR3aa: CASSRQADSYNEQFF
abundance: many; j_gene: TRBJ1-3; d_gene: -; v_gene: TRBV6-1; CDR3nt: TGTGCCAGCAGTGCGGGGCCCTCTGGAAACACCATATATTTT; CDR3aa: CASSAGPSGNTIYF
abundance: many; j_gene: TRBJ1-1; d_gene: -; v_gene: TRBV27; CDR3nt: TGTGCCAGCAGTTTACAGGCCGGGTTCATGAACACTGAAGCTTTCTTT; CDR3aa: CASSLQAGFMNTEAFF
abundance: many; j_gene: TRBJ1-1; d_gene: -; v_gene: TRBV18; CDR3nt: TGTGCCAGCTCACCAACTCGAATGGACACTGAAGCTTTCTTT; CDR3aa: CASSPTRMDTEAFF
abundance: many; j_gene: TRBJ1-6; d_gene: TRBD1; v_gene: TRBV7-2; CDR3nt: TGTGTCAGCAGCCAATACCTCCGCGTGGGACAGGGGGATTCACCCCTCCACTTT; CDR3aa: CVSSQYLRVGQGDSPLHF
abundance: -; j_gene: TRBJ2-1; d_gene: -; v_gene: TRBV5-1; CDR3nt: TGCGCCAGTTTTAGGTGGGGGGGCAGCTCCTACAATGAGCAGTTCTTC; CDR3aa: CASFRWGGSSYNEQFF
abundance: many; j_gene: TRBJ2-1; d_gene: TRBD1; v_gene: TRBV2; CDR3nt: TGTGCCAGCACGCCGTGGCGGGACAGGGGATCGGGTGAGCAGTTCTTC; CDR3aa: CASTPWRDRGSGEQFF
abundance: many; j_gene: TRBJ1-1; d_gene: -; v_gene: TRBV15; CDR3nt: TGTGCCACCAGCAGAGGACCGGGCACTGAAGCTTTCTTT; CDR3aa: CATSRGPGTEAFF
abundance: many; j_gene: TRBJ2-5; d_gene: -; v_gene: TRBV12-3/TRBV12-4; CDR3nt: TGTGCCAGCAGCCAAACGGGTTTTAACCTAGAGACCCAGTACTTC; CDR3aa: CASSQTGFNLETQYF
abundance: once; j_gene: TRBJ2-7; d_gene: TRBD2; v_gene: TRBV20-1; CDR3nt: TGCAGTGCCCCGGGACTAGCGGGAGGTCACGGGGAGCAGTACTTC; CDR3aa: CSAPGLAGGHGEQYF
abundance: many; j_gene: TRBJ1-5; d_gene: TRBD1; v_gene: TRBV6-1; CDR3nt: TGTGCCAGCAGTGCCAAGGGCAGGGGGCCGCAGCCCCAGCATTTT; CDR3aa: CASSAKGRGPQPQHF
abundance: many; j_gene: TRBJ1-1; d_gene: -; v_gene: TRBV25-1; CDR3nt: TGTGCCAGCAGTGAATATACAGAGACGAACACTGAAGCTTTCTTT; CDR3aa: CASSEYTETNTEAFF